This T cell receptor beta chain was sequenced during a study of blood T cell repertoires in COVID-19. Study in general: Donors in the United States, Italy and Spain gave samples during acute or convalescent COVID-19.

Participants were aged roughly 18 to 90 years from roughly 26 US areas. Allocation to cohorts depended on clinical history reported by the participants. Before being deemed recovered, Cohort 3 donors had two negative PCRs, clearance, or symptom resolution. Sequenced by immunoSEQ multiplex PCR; TCRdb stores in-frame clones only, minus some. Of 150,000 to 200,000 clones in the sample, more than 85% were seen once. Germline V gene lookup returns CDR1 MDHEN and CDR2 SYDVKM. This CDR3 has 18 amino acids. V shed 1 base and J 1 base; nucleotides not matched to a gene: 10. The sample taken for sequencing was PBMCs or T cells enriched from blood (not recorded which). The chain recombines TRBV28 with TRBJ2-1, with 7 bases identical to TRBD2. This sequence was found in a woman between 50 and 59 years old who had recovered from COVID-19. The CDR3 coding sequence is TGTGCCAGCAGTTTATTCCCGAGCGGGGAAGTTTCCTACAATGAGCAGTTCTTC. It translates to CASSLFPSGEVSYNEQFF. Full variable domain (rest looked up from reference TRBV28 and TRBJ2-1): DVKVTQSSRYLVKRTGEKVFLECVQDMDHENMFWYRQDPGLGLRLIYFSYDVKMKEKGDIPEGYSVSREKKERFSLILESASTNQTSMYLCASSLFPSGEVSYNEQFFGPGTRLTVL.